The T cell receptor (beta chain) under discussion was sequenced for a study of T cell responses to AZD1222 COVID-19 vaccine. The overall study: Pooled in the analysis were second doses at about 4 or about 12 weeks.

Germline V CDR1 and CDR2: MNHEY, SMNVEV (reference sequence). The CDR3 is 15 amino acids. V dropped 5 bases and J dropped 7; count of bases not matched to a gene: 11. Sequenced by immunoSEQ multiplex PCR; TCRdb stores in-frame clones only, minus some. The sample carries 84,000 or so clones, over 80% recorded once. Points on this clone: Its matching antigen is unknown.

General study results and limits: Scientists sampled the repertoires only once the peak T cell response had passed. Elevations in Spike-specific TCR breadth and depth followed administration of two AZD1222 doses.

This sequence was found in an adult in good health. The sample was peripheral blood, taken on day 0 of AZD1222 vaccination. V usage is TRBV27 and J usage is TRBJ2-1; 7 nucleotides line up with TRBD1. The CDR3 here is CASSPGQWKINEQFF. CDR3 sequence (DNA): TGTGCCAGCAGTCCGGGACAGTGGAAGATAAATGAGCAGTTCTTC.